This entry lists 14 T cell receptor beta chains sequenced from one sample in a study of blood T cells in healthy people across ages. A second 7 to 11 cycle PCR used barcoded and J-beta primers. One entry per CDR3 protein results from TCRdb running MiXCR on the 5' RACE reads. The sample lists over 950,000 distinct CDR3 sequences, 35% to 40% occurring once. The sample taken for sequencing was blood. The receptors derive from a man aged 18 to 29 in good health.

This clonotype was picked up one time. The CDR3 loop is CATTLREPSTDTQYF. For the CDR3, the DNA is TGTGCCACGACCTTGCGGGAACCTAGCACAGATACGCAGTATTTT. The V and J genes are TRBV12-3 or TRBV12-4 and TRBJ2-3; possible D gene TRBD2, 6 bases. V lost 10 bases and J lost 0, with 17 bases in between. The CDR3 loop spans 15 amino acids.

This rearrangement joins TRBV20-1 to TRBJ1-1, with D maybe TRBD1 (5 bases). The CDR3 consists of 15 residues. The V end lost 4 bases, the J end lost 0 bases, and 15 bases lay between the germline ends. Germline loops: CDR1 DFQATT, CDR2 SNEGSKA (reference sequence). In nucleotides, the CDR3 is TGCAGTGCTAACTCGGGACGGACTATGAACACTGAAGCTTTCTTT. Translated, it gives CSANSGRTMNTEAFF.

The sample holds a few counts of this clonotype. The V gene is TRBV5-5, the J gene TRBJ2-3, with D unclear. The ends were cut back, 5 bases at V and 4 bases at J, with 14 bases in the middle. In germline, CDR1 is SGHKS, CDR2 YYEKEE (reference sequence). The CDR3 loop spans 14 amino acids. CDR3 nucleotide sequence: TGTGCCAGCAGTTTCACGGGTTGGGCAGATACGCAGTATTTT. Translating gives CASSFTGWADTQYF. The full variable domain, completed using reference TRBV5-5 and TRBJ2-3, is DAGVTQSPTHLIKTRGQQVTLRCSPISGHKSVSWYQQVLGQGPQFIFQYYEKEERGRGNFPDRFSARQFPNYSSELNVNALLLGDSALYLCASSFTGWADTQYFGPGTRLTVL.

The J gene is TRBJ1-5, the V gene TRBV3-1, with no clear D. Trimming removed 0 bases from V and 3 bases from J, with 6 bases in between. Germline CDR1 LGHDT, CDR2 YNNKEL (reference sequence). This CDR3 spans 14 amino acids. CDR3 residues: CASSQDLNNQPQHF. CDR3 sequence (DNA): TGTGCCAGCAGCCAAGATCTTAACAATCAGCCCCAGCATTTT.

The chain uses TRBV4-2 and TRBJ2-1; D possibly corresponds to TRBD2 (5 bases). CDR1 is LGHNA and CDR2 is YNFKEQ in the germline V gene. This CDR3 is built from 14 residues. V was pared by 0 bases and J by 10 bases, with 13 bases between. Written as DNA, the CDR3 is TGTGCCAGCAGCCAAGAAGGCAGGAGAGGGGAGCAGTTCTTC. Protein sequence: CASSQEGRRGEQFF.

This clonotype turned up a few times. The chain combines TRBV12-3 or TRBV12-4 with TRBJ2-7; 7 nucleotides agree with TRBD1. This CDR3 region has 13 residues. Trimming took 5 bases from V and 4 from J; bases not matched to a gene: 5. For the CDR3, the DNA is TGTGCCAGCAGTACAGTGGGACAGTACGAGCAGTACTTC. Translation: CASSTVGQYEQYF.

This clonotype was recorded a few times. Here the CDR3 reads CASSFGGSSYNSPLHF. The CDR3 DNA is TGTGCCAGCAGTTTCGGGGGAAGCTCCTATAATTCACCCCTCCACTTT. The chain links TRBV12-3 or TRBV12-4 to TRBJ1-6, with D possibly matching TRBD1 (5 bases). CDR3 length equals 16 residues. V lost 3 bases and J lost 0, with 9 bases in between.

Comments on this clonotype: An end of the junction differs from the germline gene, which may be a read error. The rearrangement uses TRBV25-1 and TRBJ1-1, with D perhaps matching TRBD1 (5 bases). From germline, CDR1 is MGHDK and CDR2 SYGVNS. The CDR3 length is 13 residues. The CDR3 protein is CASSLGGNAEAFF. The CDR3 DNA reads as TGTGCCAGCAGCCTTGGGGGGAACGCTGAAGCTTTCTTT.

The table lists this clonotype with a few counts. CDR3 sequence (DNA): TGTGCCAGCAGTTTTGGATTCCCCGGGGAGCTGTTTTTT. Its translation is CASSFGFPGELFF. The chain combines TRBV28 with TRBJ2-2; no firm D call. The V end lost 3 bases, the J end lost 6 bases, and 8 bases lay between the germline ends. The CDR3 is made up of 13 amino acids. Germline-derived CDR1 and CDR2 are MDHEN and SYDVKM. Full variable domain (remainder filled in from reference TRBV28 and TRBJ2-2): DVKVTQSSRYLVKRTGEKVFLECVQDMDHENMFWYRQDPGLGLRLIYFSYDVKMKEKGDIPEGYSVSREKKERFSLILESASTNQTSMYLCASSFGFPGELFFGEGSRLTVL.

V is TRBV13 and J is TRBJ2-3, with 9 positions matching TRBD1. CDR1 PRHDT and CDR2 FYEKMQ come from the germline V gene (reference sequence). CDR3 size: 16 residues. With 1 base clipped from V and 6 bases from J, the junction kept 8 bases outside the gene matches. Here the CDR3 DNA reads TGTGCCAGCAGCTTAGCAGGGGACAGGGTCAGGGATACGCAGTATTTT. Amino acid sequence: CASSLAGDRVRDTQYF.

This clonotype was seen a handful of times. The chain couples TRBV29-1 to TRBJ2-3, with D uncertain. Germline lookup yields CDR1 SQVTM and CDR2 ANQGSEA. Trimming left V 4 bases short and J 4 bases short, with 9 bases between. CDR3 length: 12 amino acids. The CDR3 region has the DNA TGCAGCGTTGCTCTTGGTTCAGATACGCAGTATTTT. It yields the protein CSVALGSDTQYF.

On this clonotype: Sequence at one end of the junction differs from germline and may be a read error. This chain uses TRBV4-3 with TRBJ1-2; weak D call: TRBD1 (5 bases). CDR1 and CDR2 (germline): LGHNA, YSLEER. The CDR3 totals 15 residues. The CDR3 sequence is CTSSQDTGRNYGYTF. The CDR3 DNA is TGCACCAGCAGCCAAGATACGGGGCGGAACTATGGCTACACCTTC.

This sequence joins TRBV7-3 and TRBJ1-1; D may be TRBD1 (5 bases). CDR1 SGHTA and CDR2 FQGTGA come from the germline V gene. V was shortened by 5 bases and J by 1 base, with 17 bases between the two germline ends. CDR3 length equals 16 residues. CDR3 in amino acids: CASSPKGRDQNTEAFF. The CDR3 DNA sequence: TGTGCCAGCAGCCCAAAAGGAAGGGACCAGAACACTGAAGCTTTCTTT.

The CDR3 DNA reads as TGTGCCAGCAGCCCTTCACAGGGAATCGCTGAAGCTTTCTTT. Its protein is CASSPSQGIAEAFF. V and J are TRBV7-2 and TRBJ1-1; the D gene is possibly TRBD1 (6 bases). The CDR3 runs 14 residues. Germline CDR1 is SGHTA and CDR2 is FQGNSA. The ends were cut back, 5 bases at V and 6 bases at J, with 16 bases in the middle.